The 27 T cell receptor beta chains below were found in one sample sequenced in a study of PD-L1 blockade in urothelial cancer. The time point: pretreatment peripheral blood. TCRdb keeps only in-frame clones here, not all; method: immunoSEQ multiplex PCR. The table lists 90,000 to 100,000 clones, 90% of them singletons. The starting material was PBMCs, obtained around atezolizumab (anti-PD-L1) treatment. The receptors were sampled from a man in his 60s with urothelial cancer.

The table lists this clone with a few counts. The chain carries TRBV4-1 and TRBJ2-2; TRBD2 matches at 11 bases. Trimming at V came to 0 bases and at J to 2 bases, leaving 5 bases not matched to a gene. Germline V gives CDR1 MGHRA, CDR2 YSYEKL. The CDR3 length is 18 residues. The chain's CDR3 is CASSQDPGLAGNTGELFF. The CDR3 DNA reads TGCGCCAGCAGCCAAGATCCAGGACTAGCGGGTAACACCGGGGAGCTGTTTTTT.

The chain is built from TRBV5-4 and TRBJ2-7, with D possibly matching TRBD1 (6 bases). Trimming took off 4 bases at V and 3 bases at J, with 17 bases between the two ends. The germline CDR1 and CDR2 sequences are SGHNT and YYREEE (reference sequence). There are 15 residues in the CDR3. This CDR3 is CASSPQVGADYEQYF. The CDR3 DNA reads TGTGCCAGCAGCCCGCAGGTGGGGGCAGACTACGAGCAGTACTTC.

The V gene is TRBV21-1, the J gene TRBJ2-7; the table's D call of TRBD2 was not tested on the DNA. TRBV21-1 is deemed a pseudogene. The CDR3 contains 16 residues. CDR3 bases: TGTGCCAGCAGCAAATGGGAAGGTCCGGGGGTCTACGAGCAGTACTTC. This codes for CASSKWEGPGVYEQYF.

The chain has TRBV30 and TRBJ2-5; 10 bases are a match to TRBD1. The CDR3 spans 15 residues. Per the germline V gene, CDR1 is GTSNPN and CDR2 is SVGIG (reference sequence). J gave up 5 bases and V 3 bases, and 9 bases lay outside the gene matches. CDR3 nucleotides: TGTGCCTGGAGCCGGACAGGGGGTTTCGGGGAGACCCAGTACTTC. This gives the protein CAWSRTGGFGETQYF.

This chain links TRBV7-2 with TRBJ2-5; 7 positions agree with TRBD2. Germline CDR1 reads SGHTA; CDR2 reads FQGNSA. After removal of 1 base from V and 0 bases from J, the junction contained 8 bases not matched to a gene. CDR3 size: 17 residues. The CDR3 DNA reads as TGTGCCAGCAGCTTAGTTCTAGCGGCCCCCTACCAAGAGACCCAGTACTTC. Protein sequence: CASSLVLAAPYQETQYF. Full variable domain (rest looked up from reference TRBV7-2 and TRBJ2-5): GAGVSQSPSNKVTEKGKDVELRCDPISGHTALYWYRQSLGQGLEFLIYFQGNSAPDKSGLPSDRFSAERTGGSVSTLTIQRTQQEDSAVYLCASSLVLAAPYQETQYFGPGTRLLVL.

This clone showed up just once. The chain uses TRBV9 and TRBJ2-7; 9 bases align to TRBD1. V trimming: 0 bases; J trimming: 3 bases; junction bases outside the gene matches: 4. The germline V gene encodes CDR1 SGDLS and CDR2 YYNGEE. The CDR3 spans 15 residues. The CDR3 reads CASSVGTGDVYEQYF. DNA of the CDR3: TGTGCCAGCAGCGTAGGGACAGGGGACGTCTACGAGCAGTACTTC. The full variable domain, in which reference TRBV9 and TRBJ2-7 provide the parts outside the CDR3, is DSGVTQTPKHLITATGQRVTLRCSPRSGDLSVYWYQQSLDQGLQFLIQYYNGEERAKGNILERFSAQQFPDLHSELNLSSLELGDSALYFCASSVGTGDVYEQYFGPGTRLTVT.

The chain recombines TRBV9 with TRBJ1-1, with TRBD1 matching 7 bases. J was trimmed by 3 bases and V by 3 bases; bases with no gene match: 5. The CDR3 length is 14 residues. CDR1 SGDLS and CDR2 YYNGEE come from the germline V gene. The CDR3 DNA follows: TGTGCCAGCAGCGAGGAGGGGGCCTACACTGAAGCTTTCTTT. It yields the protein CASSEEGAYTEAFF.

The chain is built from TRBV6-5 and TRBJ1-2, with 7 bases aligning to TRBD1. CDR3 length equals 15 residues. V lost 3 bases, J lost 8 bases, and 12 bases stayed unmatched. Per the germline V gene, CDR1 is MNHEY and CDR2 is SVGAGI. The CDR3: CASSYSPTGREGYTF. The CDR3 DNA reads TGTGCCAGCAGTTATTCCCCGACAGGGAGAGAAGGCTACACCTTC.

The chain couples TRBV19 to TRBJ1-1, with 7 bases fitting TRBD1. This CDR3 spans 14 amino acids. Germline trimming cut 6 bases from V and 0 bases from J; bases unmatched to any gene: 4. Germline CDR1 is LNHDA and CDR2 is SQIVND (reference sequence). The CDR3 region is CASSPTGMNTEAFF. The CDR3 coding sequence is TGTGCCAGTAGCCCGACAGGGATGAACACTGAAGCTTTCTTT.

The chain is built from TRBV6-1 and TRBJ1-5; D is unclear. This CDR3 has 12 amino acids. Germline loops: CDR1 MNHNS, CDR2 SASEGT. V shed 7 bases and J shed 1 base, with 5 bases lying between them. CDR3 loop: CASTNSNQPQHF. The CDR3 DNA sequence: TGTGCCAGCACTAACAGCAATCAGCCCCAGCATTTT.

This rearrangement joins TRBV25-1 to TRBJ2-3; 9 positions match TRBD1. Per the germline V gene, CDR1 is MGHDK and CDR2 is SYGVNS. The ends lost 3 bases at V and 0 bases at J; junction bases unmatched: 1. The CDR3 length is 15 residues. Written as DNA, the CDR3 is TGTGCCAGCAGTGAGGGACAGGGTAGCACAGATACGCAGTATTTT. Residues: CASSEGQGSTDTQYF.

The chain links TRBV30 to TRBJ1-4, with 9 bases identical to TRBD1. Germline CDR1 GTSNPN, CDR2 SVGIG (reference sequence). The CDR3 totals 14 residues. Trimming cost V 2 bases and J 7 bases; bases outside gene matches: 5. DNA of the CDR3: TGTGCCTGGAGTCGGGGACAGGGTTCTGAAAAACTGTTTTTT. Its protein product is CAWSRGQGSEKLFF.

This chain connects TRBV10-3 to TRBJ2-5, with 8 bases lining up with TRBD2. V gave up 10 bases and J gave up 4 bases; unmatched junction bases: 17. This CDR3 contains 16 residues. Germline-derived CDR1 and CDR2 are ENHRY and SYGVKD. The CDR3 sequence is CATGGRIGGGGETQYF. The CDR3 DNA is TGTGCCACCGGCGGGAGGATAGGGGGAGGGGGAGAGACCCAGTACTTC.

V is TRBV28 and J is TRBJ2-1; no definite D call. Trimming shortened V by 5 bases and J by 7 bases, and 18 bases separated the two germline ends. The CDR3 loop spans 15 amino acids. Germline-derived CDR1 and CDR2 are MDHEN and SYDVKM. In nucleotides, the CDR3 is TGTGCCAGCAGTCTCCAAAAGTTGTCGGTGAATGAGCAGTTCTTC. It specifies CASSLQKLSVNEQFF.

The chain has TRBV9 and TRBJ2-2, with 8 bases lining up with TRBD1. V shed 1 base, J shed 2 bases, and the junction held 1 base outside the gene matches. The germline V gene has CDR1 SGDLS and CDR2 YYNGEE. The CDR3 loop spans 15 amino acids. CDR3 in DNA: TGTGCCAGCAGCGTACAGGGGGCAAACACCGGGGAGCTGTTTTTT. Its protein is CASSVQGANTGELFF.

This clone has only one observation. V usage is TRBV2 and J usage is TRBJ2-6; TRBD1 matches 12 bases. Unmatched junction bases numbered 4, after V lost 4 bases and J lost 3 bases. The germline gives CDR1 SNHLY, CDR2 FYNNEI. This CDR3 is 17 amino acids long. The CDR3 region is CASSAGTGGLGANVLTF. The CDR3 DNA sequence: TGTGCCAGCAGTGCCGGGACAGGGGGCCTTGGGGCCAACGTCCTGACTTTC. The full variable domain, in which reference TRBV2 and TRBJ2-6 provide the parts outside the CDR3, is EPEVTQTPSHQVTQMGQEVILRCVPISNHLYFYWYRQILGQKVEFLVSFYNNEISEKSEIFDDQFSVERPDGSNFTLKIRSTKLEDSAMYFCASSAGTGGLGANVLTFGAGSRLTVL.

V is TRBV28 and J is TRBJ1-5; 8 nucleotides align to TRBD1. The CDR3 has 15 amino acids. Germline assignment: CDR1 MDHEN and CDR2 SYDVKM. With 3 bases clipped from V and 5 bases from J, the junction kept 6 bases outside the gene matches. The CDR3 here is CASSFNRGYDQPQHF. The CDR3 DNA reads as TGTGCCAGCAGTTTTAACAGGGGGTACGATCAGCCCCAGCATTTT.

CDR3 in amino acids: CATSRERSSGLSVQFF. In DNA, the CDR3 is TGTGCCACCAGCAGAGAAAGGTCTAGCGGATTGAGCGTGCAGTTCTTC. The rearrangement uses TRBV15 and TRBJ2-1, with TRBD2 matching 7 bases. V gave up 0 bases and J gave up 12 bases; unmatched junction bases: 14. The CDR3 runs to 16 residues. Germline lookup yields CDR1 LNHNV and CDR2 YYDKDF (reference sequence). Filled out from reference TRBV15 and TRBJ2-1, the complete variable domain reads DAMVIQNPRYQVTQFGKPVTLSCSQTLNHNVMYWYQQKSSQAPKLLFHYYDKDFNNEADTPDNFQSRRPNTSFCFLDIRSPGLGDTAMYLCATSRERSSGLSVQFFGPGTRLTVL.

The rearrangement uses TRBV10-3 and TRBJ1-1; TRBD1 agrees at 8 bases. This CDR3 is built from 13 residues. Germline V lookup: CDR1 ENHRY, CDR2 SYGVKD. V lost 6 bases, J lost 5 bases, and 5 bases stayed unmatched. The CDR3 DNA is TGTGCCATCAGGGACAGGGTTGGGACTGAAGCTTTCTTT. Its translation: CAIRDRVGTEAFF.

This clone was found once. The chain links TRBV5-1 to TRBJ2-7, with 12 bases identical to TRBD1. The V gene end was trimmed by 0 bases and the J gene end by 1 base; junction bases not matched to a gene: 11. The CDR3 length is 19 residues. In germline, CDR1 is SGHRS, CDR2 YFSETQ. The CDR3 is CASSLGGQGAGRDSYEQYF. In DNA, the CDR3 is TGCGCCAGCAGCTTGGGGGGACAGGGGGCGGGCAGGGATTCCTACGAGCAGTACTTC. Using reference TRBV5-1 and TRBJ2-7 for the parts outside the CDR3, the full variable domain is KAGVTQTPRYLIKTRGQQVTLSCSPISGHRSVSWYQQTPGQGLQFLFEYFSETQRNKGNFPGRFSGRQFSNSRSEMNVSTLELGDSALYLCASSLGGQGAGRDSYEQYFGPGTRLTVT.

CDR3 protein: CASRRWTSGGGDTQYF. CDR3 bases: TGTGCCAGCAGACGATGGACTAGCGGGGGTGGGGATACGCAGTATTTT. This chain joins TRBV2 and TRBJ2-3; TRBD2 agrees at 13 bases. The CDR3 is 16 amino acids. Germline-derived CDR1 and CDR2 are SNHLY and FYNNEI. J was trimmed by 6 bases and V by 6 bases; bases with no gene match: 9.

The gene calls are TRBV7-2 and TRBJ2-7; D gene unclear. The CDR3 contains 11 residues. CDR1 and CDR2 (germline): SGHTA, FQGNSA. Trimming removed 4 bases from V and 4 bases from J, with 5 bases in between. This chain's CDR3 is CASSSLYEQYF. In nucleotides, the CDR3 is TGTGCCAGCAGCTCCCTTTACGAGCAGTACTTC. The full variable domain, in which reference TRBV7-2 and TRBJ2-7 provide the parts outside the CDR3, is GAGVSQSPSNKVTEKGKDVELRCDPISGHTALYWYRQSLGQGLEFLIYFQGNSAPDKSGLPSDRFSAERTGGSVSTLTIQRTQQEDSAVYLCASSSLYEQYFGPGTRLTVT.

This chain uses TRBV18 with TRBJ1-3; tentative D call: TRBD1 (6 bases). Trimming removed 6 bases from V and 1 base from J, with 13 bases in between. Looked up from germline, CDR1 is KGHSH and CDR2 is LQKENI. The CDR3 consists of 15 residues. Here the CDR3 reads CASSPGAPSGNTIYF. CDR3 coding DNA: TGTGCCAGCTCTCCAGGGGCCCCTTCTGGAAACACCATATATTTT.

The CDR3 region is CASSERTGGFETQYF. The CDR3 bases are TGTGCCAGCAGCGAAAGGACAGGGGGCTTTGAGACCCAGTACTTC. The V and J genes are TRBV9 and TRBJ2-5; TRBD1 matches at 11 bases. This CDR3 contains 15 residues. V shed 3 bases and J 5 bases; nucleotides not matched to a gene: 6. Per the germline V gene, CDR1 is SGDLS and CDR2 is YYNGEE.

This clone was picked up one time. The chain joins TRBV6-6 to TRBJ2-2; TRBD1 matches at 7 bases. Looked up from germline, CDR1 is MNHNY and CDR2 is SVGAGI (reference sequence). The V and J ends lost 5 bases and 5 bases, in that order; junction bases with no gene match: 11. This CDR3 contains 16 residues. The DNA for the CDR3 is TGTGCCAGCAGTCGAACTCGACAGGGTTGGACCGGGGAGCTGTTTTTT. It specifies CASSRTRQGWTGELFF.

The V and J genes are TRBV5-4 and TRBJ1-2; maybe TRBD1 (5 bases). This CDR3 comprises 15 residues. Trimming removed 4 bases at V and 1 base at J, with 14 bases between. The germline V gene has CDR1 SGHNT and CDR2 YYREEE (reference sequence). In DNA form, the CDR3 reads TGTGCCAGCAGCGGCCCGGGACTAATTAACTATGGCTACACCTTC. Its translation is CASSGPGLINYGYTF.

The genes are TRBV4-1 and TRBJ1-1, with 8 bases identical to TRBD1. The CDR3 spans 15 residues. V lost 4 bases and J lost 1; bases outside the gene matches: 5. CDR1 and CDR2 (germline): MGHRA, YSYEKL. The chain's CDR3 is CASSPDRGWNTEAFF. DNA for the CDR3: TGCGCCAGCAGCCCAGACAGGGGATGGAACACTGAAGCTTTCTTT.